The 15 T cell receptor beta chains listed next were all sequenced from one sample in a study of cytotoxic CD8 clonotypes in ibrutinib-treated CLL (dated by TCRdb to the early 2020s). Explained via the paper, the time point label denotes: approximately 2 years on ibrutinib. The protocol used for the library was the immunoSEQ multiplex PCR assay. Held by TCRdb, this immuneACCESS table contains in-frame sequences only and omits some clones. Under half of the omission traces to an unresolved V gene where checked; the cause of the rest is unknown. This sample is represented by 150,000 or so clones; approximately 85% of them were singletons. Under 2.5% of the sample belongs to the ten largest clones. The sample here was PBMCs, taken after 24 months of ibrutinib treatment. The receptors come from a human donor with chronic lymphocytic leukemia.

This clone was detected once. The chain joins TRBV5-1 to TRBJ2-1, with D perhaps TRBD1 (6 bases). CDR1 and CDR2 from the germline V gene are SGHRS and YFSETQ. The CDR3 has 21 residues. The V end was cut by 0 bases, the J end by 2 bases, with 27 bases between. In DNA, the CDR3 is TGCGCCAGCAGCTTGGTATTGTGGGGGCCCGACCCGTCTGTCCCCTACAATGAGCAGTTCTTC. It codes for CASSLVLWGPDPSVPYNEQFF. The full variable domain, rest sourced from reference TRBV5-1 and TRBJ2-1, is KAGVTQTPRYLIKTRGQQVTLSCSPISGHRSVSWYQQTPGQGLQFLFEYFSETQRNKGNFPGRFSGRQFSNSRSEMNVSTLELGDSALYLCASSLVLWGPDPSVPYNEQFFGPGTRLTVL.

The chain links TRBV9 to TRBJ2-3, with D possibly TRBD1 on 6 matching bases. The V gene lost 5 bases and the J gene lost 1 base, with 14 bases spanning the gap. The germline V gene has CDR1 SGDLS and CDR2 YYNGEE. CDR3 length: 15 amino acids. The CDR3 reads CASSKVQGGTDTQYF. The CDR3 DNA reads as TGTGCCAGCAGTAAGGTACAGGGAGGCACAGATACGCAGTATTTT. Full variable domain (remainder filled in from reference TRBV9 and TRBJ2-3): DSGVTQTPKHLITATGQRVTLRCSPRSGDLSVYWYQQSLDQGLQFLIQYYNGEERAKGNILERFSAQQFPDLHSELNLSSLELGDSALYFCASSKVQGGTDTQYFGPGTRLTVL.

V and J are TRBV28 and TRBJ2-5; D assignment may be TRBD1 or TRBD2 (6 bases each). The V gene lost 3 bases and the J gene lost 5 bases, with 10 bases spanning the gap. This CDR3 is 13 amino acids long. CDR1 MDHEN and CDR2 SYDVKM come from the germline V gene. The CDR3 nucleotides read TGTGCCAGCAGTTTTGGGGGGCAGGAGACCCAGTACTTC. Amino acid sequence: CASSFGGQETQYF.

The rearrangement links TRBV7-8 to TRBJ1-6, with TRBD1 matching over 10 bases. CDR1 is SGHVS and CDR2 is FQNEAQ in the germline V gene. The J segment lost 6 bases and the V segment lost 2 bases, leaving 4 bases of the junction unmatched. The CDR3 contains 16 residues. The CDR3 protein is CASSLRGDRGNSPLHF. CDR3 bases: TGTGCCAGCAGCTTAAGGGGGGACAGGGGTAATTCACCCCTCCACTTT.

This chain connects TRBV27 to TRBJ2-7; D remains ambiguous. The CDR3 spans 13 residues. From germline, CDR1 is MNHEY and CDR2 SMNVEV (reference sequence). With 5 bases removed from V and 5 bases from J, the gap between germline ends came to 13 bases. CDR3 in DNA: TGTGCCAGCAGTCGTGCCCTGAACGACGAGCAGTACTTC. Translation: CASSRALNDEQYF.

CDR3 protein: CASSYREGHTEAFF. CDR3 sequence (DNA): TGTGCCAGCAGTTACAGGGAGGGGCACACTGAAGCTTTCTTT. The gene calls are TRBV6-5 and TRBJ1-1, with D perhaps matching TRBD1 (5 bases). The V and J ends lost 2 bases and 3 bases respectively, with 10 bases between them. The length of the CDR3 is 14 residues. Germline assignment: CDR1 MNHEY and CDR2 SVGAGI.

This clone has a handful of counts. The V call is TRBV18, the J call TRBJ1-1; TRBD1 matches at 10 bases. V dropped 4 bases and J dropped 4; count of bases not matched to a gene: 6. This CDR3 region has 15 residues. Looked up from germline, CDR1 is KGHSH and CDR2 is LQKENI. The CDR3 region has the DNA TGTGCCAGCTCACTCCGGGACAGGGGAGGCACTGAAGCTTTCTTT. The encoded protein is CASSLRDRGGTEAFF. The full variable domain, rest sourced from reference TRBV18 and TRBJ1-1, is NAGVMQNPRHLVRRRGQEARLRCSPMKGHSHVYWYRQLPEEGLKFMVYLQKENIIDESGMPKERFSAEFPKEGPSILRIQQVVRGDSAAYFCASSLRDRGGTEAFFGQGTRLTVV.

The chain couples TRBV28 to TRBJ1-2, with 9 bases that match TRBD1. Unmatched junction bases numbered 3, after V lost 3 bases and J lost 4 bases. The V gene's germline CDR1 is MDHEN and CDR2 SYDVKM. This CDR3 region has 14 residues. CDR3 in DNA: TGTGCCAGCAGTTTCCGGGACAGGGCCTATGGCTACACCTTC. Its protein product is CASSFRDRAYGYTF.

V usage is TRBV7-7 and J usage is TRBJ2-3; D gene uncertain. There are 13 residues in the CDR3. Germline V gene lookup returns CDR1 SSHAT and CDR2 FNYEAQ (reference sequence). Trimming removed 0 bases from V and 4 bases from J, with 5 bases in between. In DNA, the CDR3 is TGTGCCAGCAGCTTAGCCTCGGCAGATACGCAGTATTTT. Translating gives CASSLASADTQYF.

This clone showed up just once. CDR3 bases: TGTGCCAGCAGCCAAGGGGGCCCTAGCACGAAGACCCAGTACTTC. Translation: CASSQGGPSTKTQYF. This chain joins TRBV11-1 and TRBJ2-5; 7 bases are shared with TRBD1. V was clipped by 5 bases and J by 6 bases; unmatched bases: 12. The CDR3 covers 15 residues. Germline V CDR1 and CDR2: SGHAT, FQDESV (reference sequence). Full variable domain (outside the CDR3, taken from reference TRBV11-1 and TRBJ2-5): EAEVAQSPRYKITEKSQAVAFWCDPISGHATLYWYRQILGQGPELLVQFQDESVVDDSQLPKDRFSAERLKGVDSTLKIQPAELGDSAMYLCASSQGGPSTKTQYFGPGTRLLVL.

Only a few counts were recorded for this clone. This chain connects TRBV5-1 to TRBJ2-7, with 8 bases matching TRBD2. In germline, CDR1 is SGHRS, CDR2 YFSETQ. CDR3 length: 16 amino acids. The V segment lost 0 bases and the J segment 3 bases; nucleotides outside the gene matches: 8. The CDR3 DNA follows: TGCGCCAGCAGCTTGGCCGGAGCGGGAGCGGGCTACGAGCAGTACTTC. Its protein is CASSLAGAGAGYEQYF.

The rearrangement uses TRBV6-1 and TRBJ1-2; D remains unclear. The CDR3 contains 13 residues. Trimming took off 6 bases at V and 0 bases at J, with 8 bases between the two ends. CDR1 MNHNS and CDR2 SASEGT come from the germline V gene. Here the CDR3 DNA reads TGTGCCAGCAGGCGCACACCTAACTATGGCTACACCTTC. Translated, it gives CASRRTPNYGYTF.

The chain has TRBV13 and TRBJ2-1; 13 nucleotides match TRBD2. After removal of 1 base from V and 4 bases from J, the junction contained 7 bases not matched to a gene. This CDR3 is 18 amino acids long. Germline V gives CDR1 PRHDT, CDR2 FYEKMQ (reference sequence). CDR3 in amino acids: CASSLVGTSGIRYNEQFF. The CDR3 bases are TGTGCCAGCAGCTTAGTGGGGACTAGCGGGATTAGGTACAATGAGCAGTTCTTC. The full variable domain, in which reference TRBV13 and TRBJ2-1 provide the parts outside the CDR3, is AAGVIQSPRHLIKEKRETATLKCYPIPRHDTVYWYQQGPGQDPQFLISFYEKMQSDKGSIPDRFSAQQFSDYHSELNMSSLELGDSALYFCASSLVGTSGIRYNEQFFGPGTRLTVL.

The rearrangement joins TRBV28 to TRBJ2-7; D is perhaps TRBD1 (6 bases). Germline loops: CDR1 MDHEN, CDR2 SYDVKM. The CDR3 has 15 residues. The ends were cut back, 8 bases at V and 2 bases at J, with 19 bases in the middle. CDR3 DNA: TGTGCCAGCCGTATAGGGGGATCCCACCCCTACGAGCAGTACTTC. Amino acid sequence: CASRIGGSHPYEQYF.

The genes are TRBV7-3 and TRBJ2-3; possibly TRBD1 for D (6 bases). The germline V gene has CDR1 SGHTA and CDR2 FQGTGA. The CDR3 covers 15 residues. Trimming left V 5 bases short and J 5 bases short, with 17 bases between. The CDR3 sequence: CASSPQSGELDTQYF. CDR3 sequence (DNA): TGTGCCAGCAGCCCCCAGTCAGGGGAGCTAGATACGCAGTATTTT. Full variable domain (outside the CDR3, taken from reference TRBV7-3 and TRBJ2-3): GAGVSQTPSNKVTEKGKYVELRCDPISGHTALYWYRQSLGQGPEFLIYFQGTGAADDSGLPNDRFFAVRPEGSVSTLKIQRTERGDSAVYLCASSPQSGELDTQYFGPGTRLTVL.